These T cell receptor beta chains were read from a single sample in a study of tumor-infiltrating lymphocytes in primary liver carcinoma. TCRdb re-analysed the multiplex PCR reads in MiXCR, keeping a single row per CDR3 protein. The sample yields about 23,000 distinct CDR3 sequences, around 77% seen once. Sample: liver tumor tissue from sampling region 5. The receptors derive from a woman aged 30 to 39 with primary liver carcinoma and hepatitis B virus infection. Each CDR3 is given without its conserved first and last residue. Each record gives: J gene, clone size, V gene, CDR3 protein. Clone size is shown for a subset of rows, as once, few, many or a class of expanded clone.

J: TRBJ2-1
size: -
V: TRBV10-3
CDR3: AFSETMAASAYNEQF

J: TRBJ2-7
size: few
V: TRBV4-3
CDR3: ANSHAVTGGHISYEQY

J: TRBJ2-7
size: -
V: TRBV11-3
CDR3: TSSLRPGKAYEQY

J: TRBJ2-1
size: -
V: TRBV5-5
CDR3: ASCTRHALPYNEQF

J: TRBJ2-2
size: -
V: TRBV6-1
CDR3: ARSETLPGGAANTGELL

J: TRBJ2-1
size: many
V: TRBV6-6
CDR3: ASSYTSGRFYNEQF

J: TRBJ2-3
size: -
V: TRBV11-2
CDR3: VSSLGGLTYTSDTQY

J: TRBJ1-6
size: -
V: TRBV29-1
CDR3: SASVDYNTSLH

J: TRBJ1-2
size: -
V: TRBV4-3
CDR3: ASSQGEGRGRTAINYGYT

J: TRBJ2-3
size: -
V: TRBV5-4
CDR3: VSSVDGDPPPTDTQY

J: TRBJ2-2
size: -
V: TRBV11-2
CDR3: ASNLAGFANTGKLF

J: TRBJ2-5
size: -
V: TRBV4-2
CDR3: ASSRGGRDQETQY

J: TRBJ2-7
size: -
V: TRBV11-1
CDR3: TSSFMGYGQY

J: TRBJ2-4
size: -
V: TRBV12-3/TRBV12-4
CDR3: ASSDRVDGINNVQY

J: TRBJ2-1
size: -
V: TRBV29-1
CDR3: RAHSRLHNYNEQF

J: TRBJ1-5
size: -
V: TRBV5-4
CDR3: ASSLDGGTDNQPQH

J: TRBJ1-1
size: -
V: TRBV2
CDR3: ASMDQANIEAF